The TCR beta chain described here comes from a study of human T cells and chemical hapten exposure. Study-wide findings and caveats: Once DPC sensitization occurred, TCRs above 1 in 1000 frequency showed no change.

There are a few counts of this clonotype. Its antigen is unidentified. One junction end does not reproduce the germline sequence, and a read error may be involved. From the RACE reads, TCRdb called clonotypes with MiXCR, one entry per CDR3 protein. This sample yields some 350,000 distinct CDR3 sequences, of which around 7% are seen a single time; 7% to 10% belongs to the top ten. Time point reported: patch test 1, 2 weeks after DPC sensitization. Stated treatment: therapeutic diphenylcyclopropenone sensitization with weekly scalp DPC. The length of the CDR3 is 16 residues. Germline CDR1 reads MNHEY; CDR2 reads SMNVEV (reference sequence).

Material: whole blood, obtained in connection with sensitization to the hapten diphenylcyclopropenone (DPC). The V gene is TRBV27, the J gene TRBJ2-5; D uncertain. This receptor was obtained from a woman under 30 with alopecia areata. Some clones in this sample may be carry-over from other donors' samples. CDR3 DNA sequence: TGTGCCAGCAGTCTATCGGCAGGTGTCCTCTTAGAGACCCAGTACTTC. It codes for CASSLSAGVLLETQYF.